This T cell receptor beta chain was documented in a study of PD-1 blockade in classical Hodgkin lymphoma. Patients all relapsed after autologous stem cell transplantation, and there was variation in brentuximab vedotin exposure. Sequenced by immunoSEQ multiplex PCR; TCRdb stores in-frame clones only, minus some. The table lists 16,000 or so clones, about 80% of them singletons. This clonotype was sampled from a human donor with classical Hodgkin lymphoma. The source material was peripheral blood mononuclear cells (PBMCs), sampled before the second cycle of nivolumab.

The CDR3 here is CASSRAGLRGYTF. The CDR3 nucleotides are TGTGCCAGCAGCCGTGCTGGGCTCAGAGGCTACACCTTC. The rearrangement links TRBV28 to TRBJ1-2; unclear D gene. Trimming removed 6 bases from V and 8 bases from J, with 16 bases in between. This CDR3 region has 13 residues. Germline loops: CDR1 MDHEN, CDR2 SYDVKM.